These 23 T cell receptor beta chains came from one sample sequenced in a study of HIV-infected patients and healthy controls. All unsorted peripheral T cells were captured because whole blood was used without fractionation. Alpha and beta constant-region primers primed reverse transcription of around 550 ng RNA. Separate chain-specific third strand synthesis with multiplexing indices produced the alpha and beta libraries. TCRdb re-called the 5' RACE reads with MiXCR, one entry per CDR3 protein. Of around 19,000 distinct CDR3 sequences listed, about 8.9% were seen once; the top ten hold about 2.5%. Sequencing was done on a sample of blood. The source is an adult in good health.

This clonotype was found many times. The chain joins TRBV7-8 to TRBJ2-7, with no clear D. Germline CDR1 SGHVS, CDR2 FQNEAQ. The CDR3 has 12 residues. V lost 1 base to trimming and J lost 10 bases, with 11 bases between them. This CDR3 is CASSLVAGPQYF. The CDR3 bases are TGTGCCAGCAGCTTAGTCGCCGGGCCCCAGTACTTC. The full variable domain, in which reference TRBV7-8 and TRBJ2-7 provide the parts outside the CDR3, is GAGVSQSPRYKVAKRGQDVALRCDPISGHVSLFWYQQALGQGPEFLTYFQNEAQLDKSGLPSDRFFAERPEGSVSTLKIQRTQQEDSAVYLCASSLVAGPQYFGPGTRLTVT.

By proportion, this clonotype is medium-sized (0.01 to 0.1%). The chain recombines TRBV7-6 with TRBJ2-7, with 10 bases that match TRBD2. Germline CDR1 is SGHVS and CDR2 is FNYEAQ. The CDR3 contains 15 residues. The V gene end was trimmed by 1 base and the J gene end by 6 bases; junction bases not matched to a gene: 6. The CDR3 DNA follows: TGTGCCAGCAGCTTAGGGCTAGCGGGAGTCGGCGAGCAGTACTTC. Its translation: CASSLGLAGVGEQYF. Full variable domain (outside the CDR3, taken from reference TRBV7-6 and TRBJ2-7): GAGVSQSPRYKVTKRGQDVALRCDPISGHVSLYWYRQALGQGPEFLTYFNYEAQQDKSGLPNDRFSAERPEGSISTLTIQRTEQRDSAMYRCASSLGLAGVGEQYFGPGTRLTVT.

Points on this clonotype: A much larger clonotype is one base distant, so this may be a read error. The chain has TRBV6-5 and TRBJ1-1; possibly TRBD1 for D (6 bases). V lost 3 bases, J lost 4 bases, and 18 bases lay in between. Per the germline V gene, CDR1 is MNHEY and CDR2 is SVGAGI. The CDR3 totals 16 residues. The CDR3 region has the DNA TGTGCCAGCAGTTATTTCCGGGGGCCTGCGGGCACTGAAGCTTTCTTT. Its protein is CASSYFRGPAGTEAFF.

There are many counts of this clonotype. This rearrangement joins TRBV12-3 or TRBV12-4 to TRBJ2-7; TRBD1 is a possible D gene (6 bases). This CDR3 comprises 14 residues. The germline V and J ends were trimmed by 2 bases and 6 bases, with 14 bases remaining between them. In nucleotides, the CDR3 is TGTGCCAGCAGTTTAAATGCAGGGGAAGGCGAGCAGTACTTC. Amino acids: CASSLNAGEGEQYF.

This clonotype was observed many times. This sequence joins TRBV7-2 and TRBJ2-3, with D unresolved. The V gene lost 4 bases and the J gene lost 2 bases, with 10 bases spanning the gap. The CDR3 is 14 amino acids. Looked up from germline, CDR1 is SGHTA and CDR2 is FQGNSA. The CDR3, as DNA: TGTGCCAGCAGCTCCCCGGGCCACACAGATACGCAGTATTTT. Protein sequence: CASSSPGHTDTQYF.

This clonotype was seen ten or more times. The chain is built from TRBV7-9 and TRBJ2-2, with D possibly being TRBD2 (5 bases). The CDR3 is 15 residues long. The germline gives CDR1 SEHNR, CDR2 FQNEAQ (reference sequence). V was trimmed by 5 bases and J by 4 bases, leaving 14 bases between them. In nucleotides, the CDR3 is TGTGCCAGCAGCACCACCGGACTTGCCACCGGGGAGCTGTTTTTT. This gives the protein CASSTTGLATGELFF.

The chain joins TRBV12-3 or TRBV12-4 to TRBJ2-1; weak D call: TRBD1 (6 bases). There are 15 residues in the CDR3. V was clipped by 0 bases and J by 7 bases, with 13 bases between them. The CDR3 nucleotides are TGTGCCAGCAGTTTAGCGCAGGGGCGCGGGAATGAGCAGTTCTTC. Its protein is CASSLAQGRGNEQFF.

This clonotype occurred many times. The chain employs TRBV19 and TRBJ1-3; 8 positions match TRBD1. Germline CDR1 LNHDA, CDR2 SQIVND (reference sequence). The J segment lost 1 base and the V segment lost 7 bases, leaving 6 bases of the junction unmatched. The CDR3 loop spans 15 amino acids. CDR3 sequence: CASKRQGSSGNTIYF. Here the CDR3 DNA reads TGTGCCAGTAAAAGACAGGGGTCGTCTGGAAACACCATATATTTT.

This clonotype was detected ten times or more. The rearrangement joins TRBV7-3 to TRBJ2-1, with TRBD2 matching 10 bases. From germline, CDR1 is SGHTA and CDR2 FQGTGA. The J segment lost 4 bases and the V segment lost 5 bases, leaving 8 bases of the junction unmatched. This CDR3 is 16 amino acids long. The CDR3 bases are TGTGCCAGCAGCCTAAGGCTAGCGGGAGTTTACAATGAGCAGTTCTTC. Protein sequence: CASSLRLAGVYNEQFF.

This clonotype was counted at least ten times. The gene calls are TRBV12-3 or TRBV12-4 and TRBJ2-1, with a tentative D call TRBD2 (6 bases). Trimming stripped 6 bases from V and 7 bases from J, with 16 bases between. The CDR3 contains 14 residues. The CDR3, as DNA: TGTGCCAGCAGCCTTCACGTCGGGGGAAATGAGCAGTTCTTC. Protein sequence: CASSLHVGGNEQFF.

In this sample, this clonotype is medium-sized (0.01 to 0.1%). The chain uses TRBV24-1 and TRBJ2-3; a weak D match, TRBD1 (5 bases). The CDR3 has 16 residues. The germline V gene encodes CDR1 KGHDR and CDR2 SFDVKD. Deletions cut 4 bases from V and 2 bases from J, with 15 bases between. In DNA form, the CDR3 reads TGTGCCACCAGTGACGGTCGGACATTCCTCACAGATACGCAGTATTTT. As protein: CATSDGRTFLTDTQYF.

This clonotype showed up many times. This chain uses TRBV6-6 with TRBJ1-1, with TRBD1 as a possible D gene (5 bases). Looked up from germline, CDR1 is MNHNY and CDR2 is SVGAGI (reference sequence). Trimming removed 7 bases from V and 4 bases from J, with 16 bases in between. This CDR3 comprises 14 residues. CDR3 protein: CASTTGRKITEAFF. The CDR3 DNA follows: TGTGCCAGCACCACGGGACGGAAGATCACTGAAGCTTTCTTT.

Many counts were recorded for this clonotype. The chain combines TRBV6-5 with TRBJ2-7; no reliable D call. This CDR3 contains 18 residues. Per the germline V gene, CDR1 is MNHEY and CDR2 is SVGAGI. V lost 4 bases and J lost 6, with 28 bases in between. In nucleotides, the CDR3 is TGTGCCAGCAGTTCATCTAGACCGCGACCGACGGTGTCTACCGAGCAGTACTTC. The encoded protein is CASSSSRPRPTVSTEQYF.

This clonotype came up many times. This chain links TRBV3-1 with TRBJ2-7, with D hard to call. The CDR3 totals 15 residues. Germline V CDR1 and CDR2: LGHDT, YNNKEL (reference sequence). Trimming took 0 bases from V and 2 from J, leaving 11 bases between them. The CDR3 protein is CASSQEGPFTYEQYF. CDR3 nucleotide sequence: TGTGCCAGCAGCCAAGAAGGCCCCTTTACCTACGAGCAGTACTTC.

This rearrangement joins TRBV6-6 to TRBJ2-5, with D maybe TRBD2 (6 bases). This CDR3 is built from 14 residues. Between the trimmed V and J ends, which lost 5 bases and 5 bases, there was a span of 15 bases. Germline V gene sequence: CDR1 MNHNY, CDR2 SVGAGI (reference sequence). CDR3 sequence: CASSLAGRRETQYF. The CDR3 DNA follows: TGTGCCAGCAGTCTGGCGGGGCGGCGGGAGACCCAGTACTTC.

This clonotype was observed at least ten times. The chain links TRBV7-9 to TRBJ1-1; no clear D gene. The CDR3 has 13 residues. V lost 8 bases to trimming and J lost 3 bases, with 13 bases between them. CDR1 is SEHNR, CDR2 FQNEAQ, per germline (reference sequence). In DNA, the CDR3 is TGTGCCAGCCGCCGGGTGAGGGACACTGAAGCTTTCTTT. It codes for CASRRVRDTEAFF. Complete variable domain (other parts from reference TRBV7-9 and TRBJ1-1): DTGVSQNPRHKITKRGQNVTFRCDPISEHNRLYWYRQTLGQGPEFLTYFQNEAQLEKSRLLSDRFSAERPKGSFSTLEIQRTEQGDSAMYLCASRRVRDTEAFFGQGTRLTVV.

This clonotype was recorded at least ten times. The rearrangement joins TRBV20-1 to TRBJ1-4, with no clear D. Per the germline V gene, CDR1 is DFQATT and CDR2 is SNEGSKA (reference sequence). The CDR3 is made up of 12 amino acids. Trimming took 6 bases from V and 3 from J, leaving 8 bases between them. The CDR3 DNA sequence: TGCAGTGCCCGGTCCCCTAATGAAAAACTGTTTTTT. Its translation: CSARSPNEKLFF.

The table lists this clonotype with many counts. This chain joins TRBV4-3 and TRBJ1-2, with 7 bases fitting TRBD1. This CDR3 is built from 15 residues. V trimming: 3 bases; J trimming: 0 bases; junction bases outside the gene matches: 4. Germline V gives CDR1 LGHNA, CDR2 YSLEER. CDR3 sequence: CASSHSTGSNYGYTF. Here the CDR3 DNA reads TGCGCCAGCAGCCACTCGACAGGGTCTAACTATGGCTACACCTTC.

This clonotype was counted many times. The chain uses TRBV19 and TRBJ2-3; D gene unclear. Deletions cut 7 bases from V and 0 bases from J, with 11 bases between. In germline, CDR1 is LNHDA, CDR2 SQIVND (reference sequence). The CDR3 extends over 14 amino acids. For the CDR3, the DNA is TGTGCCAGTATGTCCCTTGCTAGCACAGATACGCAGTATTTT. Amino acids: CASMSLASTDTQYF.

The chain carries TRBV13 and TRBJ2-3; D is unclear. V lost 5 bases and J 2 bases, leaving 8 bases between the germline ends. This CDR3 comprises 13 residues. Germline lookup yields CDR1 PRHDT and CDR2 FYEKMQ (reference sequence). The CDR3 loop reads CASSTLFTDTQYF. The CDR3 DNA follows: TGTGCCAGCAGCACCTTATTCACAGATACGCAGTATTTT.

This clonotype was seen ten or more times. This chain links TRBV28 with TRBJ2-3; D unresolved. With 3 bases removed from V and 1 base from J, the gap between germline ends came to 20 bases. The CDR3 loop spans 18 amino acids. CDR1 and CDR2 (germline): MDHEN, SYDVKM. The CDR3 DNA reads TGTGCCAGCAGTTTTAGTCCGCCGCCGCAGGTGGGCACAGATACGCAGTATTTT. Translating it yields CASSFSPPPQVGTDTQYF.

This clonotype has at least ten counts. This rearrangement joins TRBV7-9 to TRBJ2-6; no clear D gene. With 2 bases removed from V and 0 bases from J, the gap between germline ends came to 11 bases. The CDR3 sequence is 17 residues long. Germline-derived CDR1 and CDR2 are SEHNR and FQNEAQ (reference sequence). The CDR3 DNA reads as TGTGCCAGCAGCTTAAGGCGTGACTCCTCTGGGGCCAACGTCCTGACTTTC. It translates to CASSLRRDSSGANVLTF.

The rearrangement joins TRBV14 to TRBJ1-3, with a weak D call TRBD1 (6 bases). Per germline, CDR1 SGHDN and CDR2 FVKESK. The CDR3 covers 16 residues. Between the trimmed V and J ends, which lost 0 bases and 3 bases, there was a span of 12 bases. The CDR3 spells CASSQEVGHHGNTIYF. The CDR3 coding sequence is TGTGCCAGCAGCCAAGAGGTGGGACACCATGGAAACACCATATATTTT. Full variable domain (remainder filled in from reference TRBV14 and TRBJ1-3): EAGVTQFPSHSVIEKGQTVTLRCDPISGHDNLYWYRRVMGKEIKFLLHFVKESKQDESGMPNNRFLAERTGGTYSTLKVQPAELEDSGVYFCASSQEVGHHGNTIYFGEGSWLTVV.